The 31 T cell receptor beta chains listed next were all sequenced from one sample in a study of blood T cell repertoires in COVID-19. Generated by immunoSEQ multiplex PCR, the TCRdb table keeps only in-frame clones and is missing some. The top ten hold roughly 10% of the sample, which has fewer than 65,000 clones, roughly 83% seen once. Sequencing used peripheral blood. These receptors came from a man aged 25-45 years with COVID-19, enrolled during active disease.

This sequence joins TRBV2 and TRBJ1-2; D remains unclear. Trimming took off 7 bases at V and 0 bases at J, with 6 bases between the two ends. The germline V gene encodes CDR1 SNHLY and CDR2 FYNNEI. This CDR3 has 12 amino acids. CDR3 region: CASTSANYGYTF. CDR3 DNA: TGTGCCAGCACATCAGCTAACTATGGCTACACCTTC.

This sequence joins TRBV19 and TRBJ2-7; TRBD1 matches 7 bases. The germline V gene has CDR1 LNHDA and CDR2 SQIVND (reference sequence). CDR3 length: 14 residues. The junction had 3 bases not matched to a gene; V was cut back by 4 bases and J by 0 bases. DNA for the CDR3: TGTGCCAGTAGTAGGGGACAGTCCTCCTACGAGCAGTACTTC. This sequence encodes CASSRGQSSYEQYF. The full variable domain, in which reference TRBV19 and TRBJ2-7 provide the parts outside the CDR3, is DGGITQSPKYLFRKEGQNVTLSCEQNLNHDAMYWYRQDPGQGLRLIYYSQIVNDFQKGDIAEGYSVSREKKESFPLTVTSAQKNPTAFYLCASSRGQSSYEQYFGPGTRLTVT.

This chain links TRBV28 with TRBJ2-3; the D is unclear. Germline lookup yields CDR1 MDHEN and CDR2 SYDVKM. The CDR3 sequence is 13 residues long. The V end lost 6 bases, the J end lost 0 bases, and 7 bases lay between the germline ends. The CDR3 here is CASRRWSTDTQYF. The CDR3 coding sequence is TGTGCCAGCAGGAGGTGGAGCACAGATACGCAGTATTTT.

The chain recombines TRBV5-4 with TRBJ1-1; maybe TRBD1 (6 bases). The CDR3 contains 13 residues. Germline CDR1 reads SGHNT; CDR2 reads YYREEE (reference sequence). The V gene lost 3 bases and the J gene lost 1 base, with 7 bases spanning the gap. CDR3 nucleotide sequence: TGTGCCAGCAGCTGGGGGCGGAACACTGAAGCTTTCTTT. It codes for CASSWGRNTEAFF.

The rearrangement uses TRBV4-3 and TRBJ2-3; perhaps TRBD2 as D (7 bases). V lost 0 bases and J lost 5, with 21 bases in between. This CDR3 region has 18 residues. Germline assignment: CDR1 LGHNA and CDR2 YSLEER. CDR3 nucleotides: TGCGCCAGCAGCCAAGATCTCCTGAGGGGGGGCCGTGTAGATACGCAGTATTTT. It codes for CASSQDLLRGGRVDTQYF.

The genes are TRBV6-1 and TRBJ1-1; maybe TRBD1 (6 bases). The V gene lost 1 base and the J gene lost 3 bases, with 12 bases spanning the gap. This CDR3 is built from 15 residues. Germline V gene data show CDR1 as MNHNS and CDR2 as SASEGT. The CDR3 nucleotides are TGTGCCAGCAGTGAAGATATAGGGGGTCACACTGAAGCTTTCTTT. Translating gives CASSEDIGGHTEAFF.

V gene TRBV5-1 combines with J gene TRBJ2-5; 10 bases agree with TRBD2. V was pared by 4 bases and J by 9 bases, with 12 bases of the junction left unmatched. CDR3 length: 15 residues. Germline V gives CDR1 SGHRS, CDR2 YFSETQ. CDR3 sequence: CASSLIISSGSPQYF. In DNA form, the CDR3 reads TGCGCCAGCAGCCTAATCATCTCTAGCGGGAGCCCCCAGTACTTC.

The chain recombines TRBV28 with TRBJ1-5; a possible D gene is TRBD1 (5 bases). CDR3 length equals 16 residues. Germline V gives CDR1 MDHEN, CDR2 SYDVKM. V dropped 2 bases and J dropped 7 bases, with 18 bases sitting between them. The CDR3 sequence: CASSLRGREEEQPQHF. CDR3 nucleotide sequence: TGTGCCAGCAGTTTAAGGGGCAGGGAAGAGGAACAGCCCCAGCATTTT.

The chain combines TRBV11-3 with TRBJ2-7; 7 bases align to TRBD1. CDR1 and CDR2 from the germline V gene are SGHNT and YENEEA. The CDR3 loop spans 15 amino acids. Trimming cost V 5 bases and J 2 bases; bases outside gene matches: 9. CDR3 in DNA: TGTGCCAGCAGCCAACGGACAGGCGCAACCTACGAGCAGTACTTC. Encoded protein: CASSQRTGATYEQYF.

The gene calls are TRBV5-4 and TRBJ2-5; 11 nucleotides match TRBD2. The CDR3 totals 18 residues. Germline lookup yields CDR1 SGHNT and CDR2 YYREEE (reference sequence). The V and J ends lost 0 bases and 4 bases, in that order; junction bases with no gene match: 11. The CDR3 coding sequence is TGTGCCAGCAGCTTGGATGTTAGCGGGAGGGCCCTCGGAGAGACCCAGTACTTC. This encodes CASSLDVSGRALGETQYF.

The rearrangement joins TRBV7-3 to TRBJ2-1; 10 bases agree with TRBD2. This CDR3 contains 18 residues. The V gene's germline CDR1 is SGHTA and CDR2 FQGTGA. V was clipped by 0 bases and J by 6 bases; unmatched bases: 11. The CDR3 nucleotides read TGTGCCAGCAGCTTAACGTTCCGTGGACTAGCGGTTTTCAATGAGCAGTTCTTC. This sequence encodes CASSLTFRGLAVFNEQFF.

A few counts support this clone. The chain carries TRBV6-5 and TRBJ2-5; 9 nucleotides agree with TRBD1. Germline V lookup: CDR1 MNHEY, CDR2 SVGAGI. V lost 6 bases to trimming and J lost 5 bases; unmatched junction nucleotides: 4. This CDR3 spans 13 amino acids. CDR3 in DNA: TGTGCCAGCAGCCGTGACAGGGGGGAGACCCAGTACTTC. Translating gives CASSRDRGETQYF.

The chain has TRBV5-1 and TRBJ1-4; 9 bases are a match to TRBD1. Trimming took 4 bases from V and 6 from J; bases not matched to a gene: 4. Per the germline V gene, CDR1 is SGHRS and CDR2 is YFSETQ. CDR3 length: 14 residues. CDR3: CASSPGTGYEKLFF. DNA of the CDR3: TGCGCCAGCAGCCCCGGGACAGGGTATGAAAAACTGTTTTTT.

The CDR3 DNA sequence: TGTGCCAGCAGTTTAATATCTGGGCGGGAGGGGAATGAGCAGTTCTTC. Its translation is CASSLISGREGNEQFF. The chain combines TRBV27 with TRBJ2-1; 9 bases line up with TRBD2. The CDR3 has 16 residues. Germline values: CDR1 MNHEY, CDR2 SMNVEV (reference sequence). With V trimmed by 2 bases and J by 7 bases, 9 bases remained unmatched.

The chain has TRBV3-1 (or the pseudogene TRBV3-2) and TRBJ2-7; 8 nucleotides align to TRBD1. The CDR3 covers 14 residues. V shed 0 bases, J shed 3 bases, and the junction held 1 base outside the gene matches. Germline values: CDR1 LGHDT, CDR2 YNNKEL (reference sequence). Written as DNA, the CDR3 is TGTGCCAGCAGCCAAGAAGGACAGGGCTACGAGCAGTACTTC. Protein: CASSQEGQGYEQYF.

The chain recombines TRBV19 with TRBJ1-2; D is undetermined. The length of the CDR3 is 13 residues. From germline, CDR1 is LNHDA and CDR2 SQIVND (reference sequence). The ends were cut back, 6 bases at V and 3 bases at J, with 11 bases in the middle. CDR3 nucleotides: TGTGCCAGTAGCCCGCAGGAATACTATGGCTACACCTTC. This encodes CASSPQEYYGYTF.

V usage is TRBV28 and J usage is TRBJ1-2, with D unresolved. The germline gives CDR1 MDHEN, CDR2 SYDVKM. V lost 10 bases and J 3 bases, leaving 15 bases between the germline ends. The CDR3 spans 13 residues. CDR3 nucleotide sequence: TGTGCCACCCTTAAACGGCTAGACTATGGCTACACCTTC. Translating gives CATLKRLDYGYTF.

In DNA form, the CDR3 reads TGTGCCAGCAGTTTGATTGGGACAGGGGGCAGAAACACTGAAGCTTTCTTT. The encoded protein is CASSLIGTGGRNTEAFF. V gene TRBV28 combines with J gene TRBJ1-1; 12 bases map to TRBD1. This CDR3 has 17 residues. Germline V lookup: CDR1 MDHEN, CDR2 SYDVKM. V dropped 3 bases and J dropped 2; count of bases not matched to a gene: 7.

This chain links TRBV19 with TRBJ2-7, with 8 bases that match TRBD2. V was pared by 4 bases and J by 3 bases, with 5 bases of the junction left unmatched. This CDR3 region has 14 residues. Germline V gives CDR1 LNHDA, CDR2 SQIVND (reference sequence). CDR3 coding DNA: TGTGCCAGTAGTACTCTAGCGGGCAACTACGAGCAGTACTTC. Translated: CASSTLAGNYEQYF.

The V and J genes are TRBV21-1 and TRBJ1-1; the D call of TRBD1 is as the table states it, not checked on the DNA. TRBV21-1 is deemed a pseudogene. CDR3 length: 15 residues. CDR3 amino acids: CASNPGQGRNTEAFF. The CDR3 DNA sequence: TGTGCCAGCAATCCGGGACAGGGGCGGAACACTGAAGCTTTCTTT.

The chain carries TRBV6-6 and TRBJ1-1, with D unclear. Trimming shortened V by 0 bases and J by 5 bases, and 7 bases separated the two germline ends. There are 13 residues in the CDR3. Germline lookup yields CDR1 MNHNY and CDR2 SVGAGI (reference sequence). The CDR3 coding sequence is TGTGCCAGCAGTTACTCAACAGAGACTGAAGCTTTCTTT. Protein: CASSYSTETEAFF.

This chain links TRBV28 with TRBJ1-1; 8 bases map to TRBD1. Germline V gives CDR1 MDHEN, CDR2 SYDVKM. The V segment lost 4 bases and the J segment 5 bases; nucleotides outside the gene matches: 18. The CDR3 is made up of 18 amino acids. In DNA, the CDR3 is TGTGCCAGCAGTTCCCAAATCTGGGACAGGCAGAGCGGTACTGAAGCTTTCTTT. Translating gives CASSSQIWDRQSGTEAFF. The full variable domain, completed using reference TRBV28 and TRBJ1-1, is DVKVTQSSRYLVKRTGEKVFLECVQDMDHENMFWYRQDPGLGLRLIYFSYDVKMKEKGDIPEGYSVSREKKERFSLILESASTNQTSMYLCASSSQIWDRQSGTEAFFGQGTRLTVV.

This clone was recorded a few times. The CDR3 loop is CASSFSSQGLFNEQFF. Written as DNA, the CDR3 is TGTGCCAGCAGTTTTTCGTCCCAGGGGTTGTTCAATGAGCAGTTCTTC. V and J are TRBV28 and TRBJ2-1; perhaps TRBD1 as D (6 bases). V was pared by 3 bases and J by 6 bases, with 18 bases between. Germline V lookup: CDR1 MDHEN, CDR2 SYDVKM. The CDR3 spans 16 residues.

V and J are TRBV9 and TRBJ1-6; 8 bases match TRBD1. CDR1 is SGDLS, CDR2 YYNGEE, per germline. V was clipped by 0 bases and J by 7 bases; unmatched bases: 15. This CDR3 is 19 amino acids long. The CDR3 region has the DNA TGTGCCAGCAGCGTAGGAACAGGGGGGACGGAATTATGGAATTCACCCCTCCACTTT. Protein sequence: CASSVGTGGTELWNSPLHF.

The rearrangement joins TRBV10-3 to TRBJ2-7; tentative D call: TRBD1 (6 bases). V was shortened by 7 bases and J by 5 bases, with 15 bases between the two germline ends. This CDR3 is 13 amino acids long. CDR1 is ENHRY, CDR2 SYGVKD, per germline. The CDR3 loop is CAITGQGWNEQYF. As DNA, the CDR3 is TGTGCCATCACGGGGCAGGGGTGGAACGAGCAGTACTTC.

Concerning this clone itself: A read error may account for a junction end that differs from germline. This chain links TRBV29-1 with TRBJ1-5; D uncertain. Germline CDR1 and CDR2: SQVTM and ANQGSEA. The CDR3 totals 13 residues. In nucleotides, the CDR3 is TGCAGCGTTAAAGAGTATAGCAATCAGCCCCAGCATTTT. Its protein is CSVKEYSNQPQHF.

For the CDR3, the DNA is TGTGCCAGCAGGGGAGGACAGGGGTCGAATTCACCCCTCCACTTT. Protein: CASRGGQGSNSPLHF. The rearrangement joins TRBV2 to TRBJ1-6, with 9 bases identical to TRBD1. This CDR3 is built from 15 residues. The germline V gene encodes CDR1 SNHLY and CDR2 FYNNEI. V dropped 6 bases and J dropped 7; count of bases not matched to a gene: 7. The full variable domain, its missing parts supplied by reference TRBV2 and TRBJ1-6, is EPEVTQTPSHQVTQMGQEVILRCVPISNHLYFYWYRQILGQKVEFLVSFYNNEISEKSEIFDDQFSVERPDGSNFTLKIRSTKLEDSAMYFCASRGGQGSNSPLHFGNGTRLTVT.

The genes are TRBV30 and TRBJ1-2, with D unresolved. The V gene's germline CDR1 is GTSNPN and CDR2 SVGIG (reference sequence). Trimming took 4 bases from V and 7 from J, leaving 16 bases between them. The CDR3 is 13 residues long. CDR3: CAWTRGGLVGYTF. CDR3 coding DNA: TGTGCCTGGACTCGGGGAGGTCTTGTTGGCTACACCTTC.

This clone has just a few counts. The chain is built from TRBV5-1 and TRBJ1-2; D remains unclear. Between the trimmed V and J ends, which lost 4 bases and 1 base, there was a span of 11 bases. Germline V gene lookup returns CDR1 SGHRS and CDR2 YFSETQ. CDR3 length: 14 amino acids. CDR3 bases: TGCGCCAGCAGCCCCAATAGAGTTAACTATGGCTACACCTTC. Protein sequence: CASSPNRVNYGYTF.

The chain joins TRBV11-3 to TRBJ2-1; TRBD2 matches 13 bases. J lost 6 bases, V lost 3 bases, and 5 bases had no gene match. Germline V lookup: CDR1 SGHNT, CDR2 YENEEA. CDR3 length: 16 amino acids. The CDR3 nucleotides read TGTGCCAGCAGCTTCTCCGGGACTAGCGGGATCAATGAGCAGTTCTTC. This codes for CASSFSGTSGINEQFF.

This clone was seen a single time. The chain carries TRBV28 and TRBJ1-5; 8 bases fit TRBD1. Germline V gene sequence: CDR1 MDHEN, CDR2 SYDVKM. J gave up 7 bases and V 6 bases, and 11 bases lay outside the gene matches. The CDR3 consists of 15 residues. The CDR3 DNA follows: TGTGCCAGCAGAAGCCACGGACAGGGTTACCAGCCCCAGCATTTT. It translates to CASRSHGQGYQPQHF.